A single sample gave rise to the 28 T cell receptor beta chains below, sequenced in a study of patients and donors after allogeneic stem cell transplantation. TCRdb re-analysed the RT-PCR reads in MiXCR, keeping a single row per CDR3 protein. The profile shows approximately 170,000 distinct CDR3 sequences, about 24% of them singletons. Sequenced sample: blood, either unsorted or a sorted T cell fraction (not recorded which). Receptors originate from a human donor who was either an allogeneic HSCT recipient or a stem cell or donor lymphocyte infusion donor (not recorded which). It is not recorded whose cells these are; they may come from a transplant donor.

Only a few counts were recorded for this clonotype. The CDR3 DNA sequence: TGTGCCAGCAGCGTAGAGCGGGAGCCAGTGGAAGAGCAGTACTTC. This gives the protein CASSVEREPVEEQYF. This sequence joins TRBV9 and TRBJ2-7; 8 positions match TRBD2. CDR3 length: 15 amino acids. The V gene's germline CDR1 is SGDLS and CDR2 YYNGEE. Germline trimming cut 0 bases from V and 7 bases from J; bases unmatched to any gene: 9.

With regard to this clonotype: As the CDR3 is not closed by the conserved phenylalanine or tryptophan, this likely results from a read error. The DNA is omitted, as the CDR3 cannot be located on it reliably, and the CDR3 follows TCRdb's listing. The chain uses TRBV21-1 and TRBJ2-7; TRBD1 reflects the table's D call only, with no check against the DNA. TRBV21-1 is described as a pseudogene. The CDR3 spans 9 residues, counting both ends. CDR3 sequence: CASSKAPRD.

The CDR3 reads CASSVPGQGYYGYTF. DNA for the CDR3: TGTGCCAGCAGTGTGCCGGGACAGGGGTACTATGGCTACACCTTC. V and J are TRBV12-3 or TRBV12-4 and TRBJ1-2; 10 bases align to TRBD1. With V trimmed by 5 bases and J by 3 bases, 6 bases remained unmatched. The CDR3 totals 15 residues.

This clonotype was counted ten times or more. This chain links TRBV12-3 or TRBV12-4 with TRBJ1-1; D gene uncertain. This CDR3 is built from 11 residues. The V gene lost 1 base and the J gene lost 11 bases, with 8 bases spanning the gap. In DNA form, the CDR3 reads TGTGCCAGCAGTTTAGGCCAAGTGGCTTTCTTT. It translates to CASSLGQVAFF.

The gene calls are TRBV7-3 and TRBJ2-1, with 10 positions matching TRBD2. The V gene end was trimmed by 1 base and the J gene end by 3 bases; junction bases not matched to a gene: 3. CDR1 is SGHTA, CDR2 FQGTGA, per germline. CDR3 length: 16 amino acids. CDR3 nucleotides: TGTGCCAGCAGCTTAAGGTCTAGCGGGGGCTACAATGAGCAGTTCTTC. Protein: CASSLRSSGGYNEQFF.

This clonotype has more than one count but fewer than ten. V usage is TRBV2 and J usage is TRBJ2-3; D not certain. Per germline, CDR1 SNHLY and CDR2 FYNNEI. Trimming took 5 bases from V and 0 from J, leaving 9 bases between them. The CDR3 is 14 residues long. CDR3 coding DNA: TGTGCCAGCAGTAGCGACTCTAGCACAGATACGCAGTATTTT. It is translated as CASSSDSSTDTQYF.

CDR3 protein: CSVSWAPHEKLFF. Here the CDR3 DNA reads TGCAGCGTTTCATGGGCGCCCCATGAAAAACTGTTTTTT. This sequence joins TRBV29-1 and TRBJ1-4; D is unclear. Germline V gene sequence: CDR1 SQVTM, CDR2 ANQGSEA. V was shortened by 5 bases and J by 6 bases, with 13 bases between the two germline ends. This CDR3 region has 13 residues.

This clonotype was detected a few times. The chain links TRBV5-1 to TRBJ1-6; the D gene is possibly TRBD1 (5 bases). The CDR3 covers 17 residues. V dropped 1 base and J dropped 5 bases, with 16 bases sitting between them. Germline V gene data show CDR1 as SGHRS and CDR2 as YFSETQ. For the CDR3, the DNA is TGCGCCAGCAGCTTGTTGTTGACTGGGGACGATAATTCACCCCTCCACTTT. It codes for CASSLLLTGDDNSPLHF.

The chain has TRBV20-1 and TRBJ1-2, with no clear D. CDR3 length equals 12 residues. Per the germline V gene, CDR1 is DFQATT and CDR2 is SNEGSKA (reference sequence). V lost 4 bases to trimming and J lost 1 base, with 7 bases between them. The CDR3 loop is CSATQSNYGYTF. CDR3 coding DNA: TGCAGTGCTACACAGAGTAACTATGGCTACACCTTC.

Only a few counts were recorded for this clonotype. The chain has TRBV7-2 and TRBJ1-1, with D unclear. The V gene's germline CDR1 is SGHTA and CDR2 FQGNSA. V was pared by 0 bases and J by 3 bases, with 8 bases between. The CDR3 consists of 14 residues. This CDR3 is CASSLAARDTEAFF. DNA of the CDR3: TGTGCCAGCAGCTTAGCGGCTAGGGACACTGAAGCTTTCTTT.

This clonotype turned up a few times. V is TRBV12-3 or TRBV12-4 and J is TRBJ1-2; no definite D call. Trimming shortened V by 5 bases and J by 3 bases, and 10 bases separated the two germline ends. The CDR3 has 13 amino acids. CDR3 nucleotides: TGTGCCAGCAGTCCTCACGAGGACTATGGCTACACCTTC. Translation: CASSPHEDYGYTF.

This clonotype has a handful of counts. The V and J genes are TRBV12-3 or TRBV12-4 and TRBJ1-1; a weak D match, TRBD1 (5 bases). Trimming pared 8 bases from V and 4 bases from J, leaving 11 bases between. This CDR3 is built from 12 residues. DNA for the CDR3: TGTGCCAGCGTGGGGGAGGGCACTGAAGCTTTCTTT. This sequence encodes CASVGEGTEAFF.

The chain links TRBV10-3 to TRBJ2-3, with D unresolved. The CDR3 spans 15 residues. V shed 3 bases and J shed 4 bases, with 14 bases lying between them. Germline V gene data show CDR1 as ENHRY and CDR2 as SYGVKD. The CDR3 nucleotides read TGTGCCATCAGTGATCCCCTGAGTAACCCAGATACGCAGTATTTT. This translates into CAISDPLSNPDTQYF.

This clonotype has ten or more counts. V gene TRBV12-3 or TRBV12-4 combines with J gene TRBJ1-1, with D tentatively TRBD1 (5 bases). The CDR3 length is 14 residues. V was shortened by 2 bases and J by 2 bases, with 9 bases between the two germline ends. In DNA form, the CDR3 reads TGTGCCAGCAGTTTACGGGGCCTCAACACTGAAGCTTTCTTT. Translation gives CASSLRGLNTEAFF.

The chain couples TRBV29-1 to TRBJ1-5, with 9 bases that match TRBD1. From germline, CDR1 is SQVTM and CDR2 ANQGSEA. The CDR3 runs to 15 residues. The V segment lost 6 bases and the J segment 6 bases; nucleotides outside the gene matches: 12. This chain's CDR3 is CSVPAGTGSSQPQHF. For the CDR3, the DNA is TGCAGCGTCCCTGCCGGGACAGGGTCTAGTCAGCCCCAGCATTTT.

V is TRBV29-1 and J is TRBJ1-1, with no clear D. CDR1 is SQVTM and CDR2 is ANQGSEA in the germline V gene. V was shortened by 5 bases and J by 1 base, with 8 bases between the two germline ends. The CDR3 is 12 amino acids. CDR3 sequence (DNA): TGCAGCGTTACCGACCGGAACACTGAAGCTTTCTTT. Protein product: CSVTDRNTEAFF.

CDR3 region: CASSSLYREPPEQYF. In nucleotides, the CDR3 is TGTGCCAGCAGCTCACTATACAGGGAACCCCCCGAGCAGTACTTC. V is TRBV7-9 and J is TRBJ2-7, with D tentatively TRBD1 (6 bases). V was trimmed by 4 bases and J by 6 bases, leaving 19 bases between them. This CDR3 has 15 amino acids. The germline V gene encodes CDR1 SEHNR and CDR2 FQNEAQ (reference sequence).

The chain couples TRBV20-1 to TRBJ1-5, with TRBD1 matching over 7 bases. The J segment lost 7 bases and the V segment lost 4 bases, leaving 7 bases of the junction unmatched. Germline V CDR1 and CDR2: DFQATT, SNEGSKA (reference sequence). The CDR3 extends over 13 amino acids. The CDR3 DNA sequence: TGCAGTGCTATAGGGGGCAGGGGCCAGCCCCAGCATTTT. This translates into CSAIGGRGQPQHF.

In its sample, this clonotype was seen a few times. The chain is built from TRBV7-9 and TRBJ1-5; 8 bases fit TRBD1. Trimming cost V 5 bases and J 6 bases; bases outside gene matches: 3. There are 13 residues in the CDR3. CDR1 and CDR2 (germline): SEHNR, FQNEAQ (reference sequence). The CDR3 region has the DNA TGTGCCAGCAGCCCGACAGGGGCTCAGCCCCAGCATTTT. Amino acid sequence: CASSPTGAQPQHF.

Only a few counts were recorded for this clonotype. The V and J genes are TRBV7-2 and TRBJ2-3; TRBD2 agrees at 8 bases. Unmatched junction bases numbered 16, after V lost 5 bases and J lost 6 bases. The CDR3 contains 17 residues. The germline V gene has CDR1 SGHTA and CDR2 FQGNSA. CDR3 protein: CASSTQVLAGLGDTQYF. DNA for the CDR3: TGTGCCAGCAGCACCCAGGTTCTAGCGGGTTTGGGGGATACGCAGTATTTT.

The chain employs TRBV24-1 and TRBJ1-2, with D unclear. Trimming took 4 bases from V and 6 from J, leaving 17 bases between them. In germline, CDR1 is KGHDR, CDR2 SFDVKD. The CDR3 loop spans 15 amino acids. CDR3 nucleotide sequence: TGTGCCACCAGTGACCCTGGACTGGGAGTCGATGGCTACACCTTC. Translated: CATSDPGLGVDGYTF.

This clonotype was found a few times. The chain combines TRBV5-5 with TRBJ1-5, with D possibly matching TRBD1 (5 bases). V lost 4 bases and J 5 bases, leaving 13 bases between the germline ends. The CDR3 is made up of 14 amino acids. The germline gives CDR1 SGHKS, CDR2 YYEKEE (reference sequence). CDR3 nucleotides: TGTGCCAGCAGCCCAGGGTTTTCTGATCAGCCCCAGCATTTT. Translating gives CASSPGFSDQPQHF.

This clonotype has a handful of counts. The CDR3 region has the DNA TGTGCCAGCAGCTCCCCCGGGCGGGTGGGCACTGAAGCTTTCTTT. Translated: CASSSPGRVGTEAFF. The chain joins TRBV7-9 to TRBJ1-1; D remains ambiguous. The germline CDR1 and CDR2 sequences are SEHNR and FQNEAQ (reference sequence). Trimming removed 4 bases at V and 4 bases at J, with 16 bases between. This CDR3 is 15 amino acids long.

The chain recombines TRBV15 with TRBJ1-5; D not certain. The germline V gene has CDR1 LNHNV and CDR2 YYDKDF (reference sequence). Trimming shortened V by 4 bases and J by 0 bases, and 10 bases separated the two germline ends. The CDR3 has 15 residues. Here the CDR3 reads CATSISEDSNQPQHF. In DNA, the CDR3 is TGTGCCACCAGCATCTCAGAAGATAGCAATCAGCCCCAGCATTTT.

There are a few counts of this clonotype. The chain links TRBV6-1 to TRBJ2-3; 12 nucleotides match TRBD2. The CDR3 length is 16 residues. Trimming cost V 4 bases and J 7 bases; bases outside gene matches: 9. The V gene's germline CDR1 is MNHNS and CDR2 SASEGT. The chain's CDR3 is CASSAWLAGGPNTQYF. Written as DNA, the CDR3 is TGTGCCAGCAGTGCGTGGCTAGCGGGAGGGCCCAATACGCAGTATTTT.

CDR3 residues: CASSQETFPYNEQFF. The CDR3 DNA sequence: TGTGCCAGCAGTCAAGAGACCTTCCCCTACAATGAGCAGTTCTTC. V gene TRBV6-2 or TRBV6-3 combines with J gene TRBJ2-1; D gene ambiguous. The CDR3 is 15 amino acids. Between the trimmed V and J ends, which lost 5 bases and 2 bases, there was a span of 13 bases. Germline lookup yields CDR1 MNHEY and CDR2 SVGEGT.

The J gene is TRBJ1-1, the V gene TRBV7-6; perhaps TRBD1 as D (5 bases). The CDR3 runs 15 residues. Trimming removed 0 bases at V and 2 bases at J, with 10 bases between. Germline V gene sequence: CDR1 SGHVS, CDR2 FNYEAQ. In DNA, the CDR3 is TGTGCCAGCAGCTTAGCACAGGTTGCTAACACTGAAGCTTTCTTT. Protein: CASSLAQVANTEAFF.

This clonotype was observed once. The V gene is TRBV27, the J gene TRBJ2-1; weak D call: TRBD2 (5 bases). CDR1 MNHEY and CDR2 SMNVEV come from the germline V gene (reference sequence). The CDR3 is made up of 13 amino acids. Trimming stripped 6 bases from V and 12 bases from J, with 18 bases between. CDR3 in amino acids: CASSTRASSGQFF. CDR3 DNA: TGTGCCAGCAGCACGAGGGCTAGCTCAGGGCAGTTCTTC.